This T cell receptor beta chain was sequenced for a study of T cell responses to AZD1222 COVID-19 vaccine. Findings of the study overall: It was only a handful of AZD1222 recipients who were seropositive at baseline.

The repertoire was sequenced with immunoSEQ multiplex PCR; TCRdb's copy has only in-frame clones and lacks some. The sample carries about 83,000 clones, around 86% recorded once. Germline V gene sequence: CDR1 LGHDT, CDR2 YNNKEL (reference sequence). V lost 3 bases and J 4 bases, leaving 21 bases between the germline ends. CDR3 length equals 17 residues. Details on this clone: Its antigen is unidentified.

The sequence derives from an adult in good health. The V and J genes are TRBV3-1 (or the pseudogene TRBV3-2) and TRBJ1-2, with D unclear. The sample consisted of peripheral blood, taken on day 0 of AZD1222 vaccination. The CDR3 loop reads CASSQGPFRRKLYGYTF. CDR3 bases: TGTGCCAGCAGCCAGGGTCCCTTTCGCAGAAAGCTCTATGGCTACACCTTC.